This T cell receptor beta chain is from a study of regulatory T cells in long-lasting Graves disease (dated by TCRdb to the early 2020s). Concerning the study at large: Patients with newly diagnosed Graves' disease had been on antithyroid drugs for under 3 months. Persistent Graves' disease patients were compared with newly diagnosed Graves' disease patients by peripheral blood TCR sequencing and RNA sequencing. The study was conducted in China and was registered as a clinical trial. A total of some 35 samples underwent TCR sequencing: 13 from persistent and roughly 20 from newly diagnosed Graves' disease patients.

Broader findings and caveats from the paper: Because the primary lesion, thyroid tissue, could not be accessed, the study looked at peripheral blood alone. The small sample size was acknowledged by the authors as a limitation that may reduce accuracy. Preferential use of TRBV28, TRBJ1-2 and TRBJ2-5 was observed in persistent disease, whereas TRBV20-1 and TRBJ2-1 were favored in newly diagnosed disease. Lower TCR Shannon entropy and fewer highly expanded clones were observed in persistent Graves' disease patients than in newly diagnosed patients, which suggested clonal expansion. Sequencing and analysis were restricted to the TCR beta chain. A larger number of public clonotypes was shared among persistent patients (approximately 3,000) than among newly diagnosed patients (more than 850).

Preparation of the library involved multiplex PCR. Sequencing took place on an Illumina HiSeq 4000. To build TCR beta libraries, CDR3 regions were amplified by Arm-PCR using iRepertoire HTBI primers. Before sequencing, the PCR products went through gel purification. On the authors' methods: Across samples, about 63 TRBV and roughly 15 TRBJ segments were identified and used for gene usage analysis of CDR3 amino acid clonotypes. COPE and FqMerger were used to merge the filtered high-quality paired reads into contigs. BLAST was used to align contigs to IMGT TRBV, TRBD and TRBJ reference genes, with CDR3 defined following IMGT. Clonotypes above 0.1% frequency were classified as highly expanded clones. Repertoire diversity was measured by Shannon entropy, and V-J evenness by the Gini coefficient. A clonotype found in more than one individual was treated as public. TCRdb passed the public sequencing reads through fastp at Q25 and MiXCR, retaining productive beta sequences. Here each entry gathers all rows of one CDR3 protein and keeps the most common genes and DNA. The V and J calls were determined by TCRdb, not by the authors. For this sample there are approximately 300,000 distinct CDR3 sequences; over 15% appear just once. The ten largest clones add up to about 38% of the sample.

This clonotype was seen ten or more times. Its antigen is still unknown. There are no base qualities to consult, and no much larger clone falls within one base. The CDR3 spans 13 residues, from the cysteine through the phenylalanine. Of all the DNA, just the CDR3 is kept, 39 bases in frame from base 1. Trimming at the junction amounts to 6 bases on V and 4 bases on J, and the germline ends lie 13 bases apart. What this sample's time point label stands for: newly diagnosed GD, antithyroid drugs for less than 3 months. For both TCR sequencing and RNA sequencing, RNA was extracted from PBMCs using TRIzol. The diagnosis of Graves' disease followed American Thyroid Association guidelines. The patients came from an endocrinology department in Xi'an, China. From each patient, approximately 10 milliliters of peripheral blood was collected into an EDTA anticoagulant tube. Ficoll Paque Plus density gradient separation was used to isolate PBMCs, and no further T cell sorting was performed. An Agilent 2100 Bioanalyzer and agarose gel were used to assess RNA quality, and a NanoDrop 2000 was used to measure RNA concentration.

The sequences come from peripheral blood mononuclear cells (PBMCs), collected at new diagnosis, from a patient treated with antithyroid drugs. The sequence derives from a female donor with Graves disease. This receptor chain uses TRBV12-3 or TRBV12-4 and TRBJ2-7; a tentative D call is TRBD1 (6 bases match). Here is the DNA: TGTGCCAGCAGGAAACAGGGAAAATACGAGCAGTACTTC. Protein translation: CASRKQGKYEQYF.